This passage covers 31 T cell receptor beta chains from one sample sequenced in a study of metastatic and nonmetastatic thyroid tumors. Via MiXCR, TCRdb re-called the PCR reads. The repertoire holds 15,000 or so clones, with over 20% as singletons. Thyroid surgery was preceded by no treatment in any patient. Sequencing input: tumor tissue. The origin of the receptors is a female donor with papillary thyroid cancer or a benign thyroid nodule (not recorded which). Some clones in this sample may be carry-over from other donors' samples.

In its sample, this clone ranks as medium-sized (0.01 to 0.1%). The V gene is TRBV12-3 or TRBV12-4, the J gene TRBJ1-3; weak D call: TRBD1 (5 bases). Trimming took off 6 bases at V and 1 base at J, with 10 bases between the two ends. The CDR3 length is 14 residues. In nucleotides, the CDR3 is TGTGCCAGCAGCCGCGACAGTTCTGGAAACACCATATATTTT. It translates to CASSRDSSGNTIYF.

This clone was counted at least ten times. This chain connects TRBV7-2 to TRBJ2-3; 9 nucleotides line up with TRBD2. The junction had 9 bases not matched to a gene; V was cut back by 6 bases and J by 5 bases. Germline loops: CDR1 SGHTA, CDR2 FQGNSA. CDR3 length: 15 amino acids. The CDR3 sequence is CASRSPGLARDTQYF. CDR3 DNA: TGTGCCAGCAGGTCTCCGGGACTAGCTCGAGATACGCAGTATTTT.

This clone has at least ten counts. V gene TRBV20-1 combines with J gene TRBJ1-6, with 7 bases lining up with TRBD1. This CDR3 comprises 15 residues. J was trimmed by 9 bases and V by 0 bases; bases with no gene match: 8. Germline assignment: CDR1 DFQATT and CDR2 SNEGSKA (reference sequence). This CDR3 reads CSARDHRGESSPLHF. In DNA, the CDR3 is TGCAGTGCTAGAGACCACAGGGGAGAGAGTTCACCCCTCCACTTT.

By its share, this clone is medium-sized. This sequence joins TRBV19 and TRBJ2-7; a possible D gene is TRBD2 (5 bases). Germline CDR1 LNHDA, CDR2 SQIVND (reference sequence). V was clipped by 2 bases and J by 2 bases, with 16 bases between them. This CDR3 comprises 16 residues. The CDR3 sequence is CASSIRPTGKTYEQYF. CDR3 nucleotide sequence: TGTGCCAGTAGTATAAGGCCCACCGGGAAGACCTACGAGCAGTACTTC.

The chain carries TRBV6-1 and TRBJ2-2; 9 bases align to TRBD2. V shed 2 bases and J 3 bases; nucleotides not matched to a gene: 4. Per germline, CDR1 MNHNS and CDR2 SASEGT. This CDR3 comprises 16 residues. CDR3 region: CASSELAGMDTGELFF. CDR3 coding DNA: TGTGCCAGCAGTGAACTAGCGGGAATGGACACCGGGGAGCTGTTTTTT.

This clone showed up just a few times. The junction differs from germline at one of its ends, possibly a read error. V and J are TRBV28 and TRBJ2-7; 8 positions agree with TRBD1. The germline V gene has CDR1 MDHEN and CDR2 SYDVKM. The CDR3 loop spans 16 amino acids. The chain's CDR3 is CAISGSGTGRSYEQYF. DNA for the CDR3: TGTGCCATCAGTGGCTCCGGGACAGGTAGGTCCTACGAGCAGTACTTC.

The chain joins TRBV4-1 to TRBJ2-3; D ambiguous. V was clipped by 3 bases and J by 2 bases, with 12 bases between them. The germline V gene encodes CDR1 MGHRA and CDR2 YSYEKL. This CDR3 comprises 15 residues. CDR3 loop: CASSQRPDLTDTQYF. The CDR3 nucleotides read TGCGCCAGCAGCCAGAGGCCAGACCTCACAGATACGCAGTATTTT.

This clone was picked up many times. This chain links TRBV20-1 with TRBJ2-5, with 7 bases lining up with TRBD1. CDR3 size: 13 residues. Germline trimming cut 7 bases from V and 3 bases from J; bases unmatched to any gene: 8. Germline lookup yields CDR1 DFQATT and CDR2 SNEGSKA (reference sequence). CDR3 loop: CSERTGVKETQYF. CDR3 nucleotides: TGCAGTGAACGAACAGGGGTGAAAGAGACCCAGTACTTC.

This clone was counted only a few times. V is TRBV6-1 and J is TRBJ2-7, with TRBD2 matching 7 bases. V trimming: 3 bases; J trimming: 3 bases; junction bases outside the gene matches: 11. Germline loops: CDR1 MNHNS, CDR2 SASEGT. The CDR3 sequence is 16 residues long. This CDR3 reads CASSEELAGAGYEQYF. For the CDR3, the DNA is TGTGCCAGCAGTGAGGAGCTCGCGGGAGCGGGCTACGAGCAGTACTTC.

V and J are TRBV7-8 and TRBJ2-2; TRBD2 is a possible D gene (6 bases). V shed 4 bases and J shed 4 bases, with 19 bases lying between them. The CDR3 runs to 17 residues. Germline lookup yields CDR1 SGHVS and CDR2 FQNEAQ. CDR3 residues: CASSYRMGGDLTGELFF. CDR3 coding DNA: TGTGCCAGCAGCTATAGGATGGGCGGGGATCTCACCGGGGAGCTGTTTTTT.

By proportion, this clone is medium-sized (0.01 to 0.1%). J is TRBJ2-5 and V is TRBV28, with 11 bases matching TRBD1. The germline V gene encodes CDR1 MDHEN and CDR2 SYDVKM. Trimming at V came to 4 bases and at J to 4 bases, leaving 17 bases not matched to a gene. The CDR3 covers 19 residues. CDR3 sequence (DNA): TGTGCCAGCAGTTACGGGACAGGGGGTTTACAGAGGAACCCAGAGACCCAGTACTTC. Translating it yields CASSYGTGGLQRNPETQYF.

The CDR3: CASSLSRTAEAFF. CDR3 DNA: TGTGCCAGCAGTTTATCCCGGACAGCTGAAGCTTTCTTT. The chain is built from TRBV27 and TRBJ1-1; TRBD1 is a possible D gene (6 bases). This CDR3 region has 13 residues. Germline V gives CDR1 MNHEY, CDR2 SMNVEV (reference sequence). The V end lost 0 bases, the J end lost 6 bases, and 8 bases lay between the germline ends.

The chain links TRBV4-3 to TRBJ1-4; perhaps TRBD1 as D (5 bases). This CDR3 has 17 residues. Trimming removed 0 bases from V and 0 bases from J, with 11 bases in between. CDR1 and CDR2 from the germline V gene are LGHNA and YSLEER. CDR3 in DNA: TGCGCCAGCAGCCAAGAGATGTCGACAGCAACTAATGAAAAACTGTTTTTT. Translation gives CASSQEMSTATNEKLFF.

At least ten counts were recorded for this clone. This sequence joins TRBV9 and TRBJ1-2; no clear D gene. CDR3 length: 13 residues. Germline CDR1 reads SGDLS; CDR2 reads YYNGEE. Between the trimmed V and J ends, which lost 0 bases and 8 bases, there was a span of 11 bases. The CDR3 region has the DNA TGTGCCAGCAGCGTAGACAGCAGATCCGGCTACACCTTC. Its translation: CASSVDSRSGYTF.

This clone is medium-sized within its sample. The chain carries TRBV10-3 and TRBJ1-1; 7 bases line up with TRBD1. Germline lookup yields CDR1 ENHRY and CDR2 SYGVKD. Unmatched junction bases numbered 3, after V lost 6 bases and J lost 5 bases. The CDR3 loop spans 12 amino acids. CDR3 loop: CAIRAQGTEAFF. The CDR3 nucleotides are TGTGCCATCAGAGCACAGGGGACTGAAGCTTTCTTT.

V gene TRBV6-1 combines with J gene TRBJ2-5, with a tentative D call TRBD1 (6 bases). V gave up 6 bases and J gave up 0 bases, with 11 bases separating them. Germline lookup yields CDR1 MNHNS and CDR2 SASEGT. The CDR3 runs 14 residues. The CDR3 nucleotides read TGTGCCAGCAGGGACAGCCTAAACCAAGAGACCCAGTACTTC. Encoded protein: CASRDSLNQETQYF.

This clone was counted ten times or more. The V gene is TRBV6-1, the J gene TRBJ2-1; 11 bases align to TRBD2. Trimming took 4 bases from V and 6 from J; bases not matched to a gene: 5. The CDR3 loop spans 15 amino acids. Germline CDR1 reads MNHNS; CDR2 reads SASEGT. CDR3 amino acids: CASSVTSGVSNEQFF. CDR3 DNA: TGTGCCAGCAGTGTGACTAGCGGGGTCAGCAATGAGCAGTTCTTC.

This clone showed up many times. The chain recombines TRBV25-1 with TRBJ2-3; no clear D gene. The V and J ends lost 0 bases and 3 bases respectively, with 13 bases between them. The CDR3 has 16 residues. CDR1 and CDR2 (germline): MGHDK, SYGVNS. This CDR3 is CASSEYRADKTDTQYF. CDR3 nucleotides: TGTGCCAGCAGTGAATATAGGGCAGATAAGACAGATACGCAGTATTTT.

This clone was found once. The CDR3 loop reads CASSQDFFKRTEAFF. As DNA, the CDR3 is TGCGCCAGCAGTCAGGACTTCTTTAAAAGGACTGAAGCTTTCTTT. This rearrangement joins TRBV5-1 to TRBJ1-1; D gene uncertain. The ends were cut back, 5 bases at V and 5 bases at J, with 19 bases in the middle. Germline-derived CDR1 and CDR2 are SGHRS and YFSETQ. The CDR3 extends over 15 amino acids.

This clone has just a few counts. In nucleotides, the CDR3 is TGCAGCGTTTTCTCATCCAACCGTTGGTACTTC. Amino acids: CSVFSSNRWYF. The chain combines TRBV29-1 with TRBJ2-7; no clear D gene. Looked up from germline, CDR1 is SQVTM and CDR2 is ANQGSEA. The germline V and J ends were trimmed by 5 bases and 12 bases, with 17 bases remaining between them. The CDR3 is made up of 11 amino acids.

This sequence joins TRBV5-1 and TRBJ2-2; TRBD1 or TRBD2 may be the D gene (6 bases each). V was cut by 3 bases and J by 7 bases, with 16 bases left in between. Germline lookup yields CDR1 SGHRS and CDR2 YFSETQ. This CDR3 spans 15 amino acids. In DNA, the CDR3 is TGCGCCAGCAGCTCCCAAGGGGGGCGGGTCGGGGAGCTGTTTTTT. Translating gives CASSSQGGRVGELFF.

At least ten counts were recorded for this clone. Here the CDR3 reads CASSKGRESTDTQYF. DNA for the CDR3: TGTGCCAGCAGCAAAGGACGGGAGAGCACAGATACGCAGTATTTT. The rearrangement links TRBV9 to TRBJ2-3; the D gene is possibly TRBD2 (6 bases). This CDR3 has 15 amino acids. V lost 4 bases and J lost 0, with 12 bases in between. Germline CDR1 is SGDLS and CDR2 is YYNGEE.

The chain recombines TRBV4-2 with TRBJ2-1; TRBD2 aligns across 9 bases. V gave up 3 bases and J gave up 6 bases; unmatched junction bases: 6. The CDR3 consists of 15 residues. Germline V gene data show CDR1 as LGHNA and CDR2 as YNFKEQ. Here the CDR3 DNA reads TGTGCCAGCAGCCAGTCGCGGGAGGGGTTCAATGAGCAGTTCTTC. It specifies CASSQSREGFNEQFF.

With regard to this clone: Being one base from a much bigger clone, this may be a read error. Other DNA sequences in the sample encode the same CDR3. The chain couples TRBV20-1 to TRBJ2-1; D may correspond to TRBD1 or TRBD2 (5 bases each). Germline-derived CDR1 and CDR2 are DFQATT and SNEGSKA (reference sequence). Trimming cost V 5 bases and J 7 bases, with 21 bases left between them. The length of the CDR3 is 15 residues. CDR3 DNA: TGCAGTGCTGATACCGGGACCCCAGTGGGAAATGAGCAGTTCTTC. This sequence encodes CSADTGTPVGNEQFF.

This clone was counted ten times or more. The chain uses TRBV5-1 and TRBJ2-5; 10 bases fit TRBD1. The length of the CDR3 is 15 residues. Germline V gene data show CDR1 as SGHRS and CDR2 as YFSETQ. Germline trimming cut 4 bases from V and 4 bases from J; bases unmatched to any gene: 7. The CDR3 DNA reads as TGCGCCAGCAGCAGGGGGACAGGGGTTGGAGAGACCCAGTACTTC. This translates into CASSRGTGVGETQYF.

The CDR3 reads CSVIRGHMDTQYF. The CDR3 nucleotides are TGCAGTGTAATTCGCGGACATATGGATACGCAGTATTTT. The V gene is TRBV20-1, the J gene TRBJ2-3; D might be TRBD1 (5 bases). Germline lookup yields CDR1 DFQATT and CDR2 SNEGSKA (reference sequence). The V and J ends lost 7 bases and 6 bases respectively, with 17 bases between them. The length of the CDR3 is 13 residues.

This clone ranks as large. The chain couples TRBV12-3 or TRBV12-4 to TRBJ1-6; a possible D gene is TRBD1 (6 bases). The CDR3 has 12 residues. The V end lost 6 bases, the J end lost 8 bases, and 8 bases lay between the germline ends. This chain's CDR3 is CASRTGYSPLHF. CDR3 nucleotides: TGTGCCAGCAGAACAGGGTATTCACCCCTCCACTTT.

The genes are TRBV20-1 and TRBJ2-7, with D hard to call. CDR1 is DFQATT and CDR2 is SNEGSKA in the germline V gene (reference sequence). Deletions cut 3 bases from V and 4 bases from J, with 7 bases between. The CDR3 runs to 11 residues. The CDR3 is CSASRAYEQYF. CDR3 DNA: TGCAGTGCTAGTAGGGCTTACGAGCAGTACTTC.

This clone was observed at least ten times. This chain uses TRBV3-1 with TRBJ2-3; perhaps TRBD1 as D (5 bases). The germline V and J ends were trimmed by 1 base and 2 bases, with 13 bases remaining between them. CDR1 and CDR2 (germline): LGHDT, YNNKEL (reference sequence). This CDR3 is 16 amino acids long. The CDR3 sequence: CASSQGRRVNTDTQYF. CDR3 in DNA: TGTGCCAGCAGCCAAGGGCGCAGGGTGAACACAGATACGCAGTATTTT.

By sample fraction, this clone is medium-sized (0.01 to 0.1%). The chain carries TRBV6-1 and TRBJ1-2; TRBD1 matches 7 bases. The V segment lost 6 bases and the J segment 3 bases; nucleotides outside the gene matches: 7. This CDR3 has 14 amino acids. Germline lookup yields CDR1 MNHNS and CDR2 SASEGT. DNA of the CDR3: TGTGCCAGCAGGACCCAGGGACAGCACTATGGCTACACCTTC. It is translated as CASRTQGQHYGYTF.

This clone was counted once. This chain connects TRBV19 to TRBJ2-7; 8 bases map to TRBD1. Unmatched junction bases numbered 9, after V lost 11 bases and J lost 3 bases. Per the germline V gene, CDR1 is LNHDA and CDR2 is SQIVND (reference sequence). The CDR3 extends over 13 amino acids. The CDR3: CAGSDRESYEQYF. The CDR3 DNA sequence: TGTGCCGGCTCGGACAGGGAAAGCTACGAGCAGTACTTC.